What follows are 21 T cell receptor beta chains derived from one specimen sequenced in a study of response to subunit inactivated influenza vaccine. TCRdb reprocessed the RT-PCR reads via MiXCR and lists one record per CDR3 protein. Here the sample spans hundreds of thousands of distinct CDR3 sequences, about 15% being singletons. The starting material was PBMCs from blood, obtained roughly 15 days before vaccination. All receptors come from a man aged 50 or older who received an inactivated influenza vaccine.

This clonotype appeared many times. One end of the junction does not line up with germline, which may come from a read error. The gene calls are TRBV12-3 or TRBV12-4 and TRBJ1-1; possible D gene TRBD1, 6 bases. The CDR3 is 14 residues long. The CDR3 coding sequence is TGTGCCAGCAGGCGACAGGACGCGAACAGTGAAGCTTTCTTT. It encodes CASRRQDANSEAFF.

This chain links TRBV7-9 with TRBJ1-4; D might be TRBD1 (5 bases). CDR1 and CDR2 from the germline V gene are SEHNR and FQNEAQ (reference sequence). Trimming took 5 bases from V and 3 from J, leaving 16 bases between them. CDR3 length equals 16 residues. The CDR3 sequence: CASSPPSGTANEKLFF. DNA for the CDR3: TGTGCCAGCAGCCCACCAAGCGGGACTGCTAATGAAAAACTGTTTTTT.

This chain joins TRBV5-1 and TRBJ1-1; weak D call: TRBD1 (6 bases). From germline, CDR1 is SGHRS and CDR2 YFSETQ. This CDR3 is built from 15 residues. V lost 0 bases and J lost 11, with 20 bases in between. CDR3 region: CASSLDTGPKGVAFF. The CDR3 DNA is TGCGCCAGCAGCTTGGACACAGGGCCAAAAGGGGTGGCTTTCTTT.

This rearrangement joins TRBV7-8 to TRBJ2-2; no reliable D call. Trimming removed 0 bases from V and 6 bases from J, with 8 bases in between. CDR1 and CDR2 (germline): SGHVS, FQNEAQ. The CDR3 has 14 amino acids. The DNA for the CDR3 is TGTGCCAGCAGCTTAGCCGGATCCGCCGGGGAGCTGTTTTTT. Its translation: CASSLAGSAGELFF.

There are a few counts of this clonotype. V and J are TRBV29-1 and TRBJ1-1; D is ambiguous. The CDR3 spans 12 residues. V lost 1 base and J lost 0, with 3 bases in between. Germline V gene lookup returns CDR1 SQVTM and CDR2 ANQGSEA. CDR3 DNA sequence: TGCAGCGTTGAAGGAATGAACACTGAAGCTTTCTTT. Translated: CSVEGMNTEAFF.

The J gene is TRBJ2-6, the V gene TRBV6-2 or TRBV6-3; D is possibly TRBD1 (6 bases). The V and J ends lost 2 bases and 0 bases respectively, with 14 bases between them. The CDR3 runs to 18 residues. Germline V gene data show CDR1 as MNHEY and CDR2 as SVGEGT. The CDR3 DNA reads TGTGCCAGCAGTTACGGGACAAATTTGTTCTCTGGGGCCAACGTCCTGACTTTC. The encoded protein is CASSYGTNLFSGANVLTF.

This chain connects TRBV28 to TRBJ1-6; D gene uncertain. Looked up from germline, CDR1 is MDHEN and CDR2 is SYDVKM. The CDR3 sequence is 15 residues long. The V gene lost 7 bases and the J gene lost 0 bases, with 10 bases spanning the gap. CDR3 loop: CASNIRSSYNSPLHF. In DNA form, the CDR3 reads TGTGCCAGCAATATTAGGAGCTCCTATAATTCACCCCTCCACTTT.

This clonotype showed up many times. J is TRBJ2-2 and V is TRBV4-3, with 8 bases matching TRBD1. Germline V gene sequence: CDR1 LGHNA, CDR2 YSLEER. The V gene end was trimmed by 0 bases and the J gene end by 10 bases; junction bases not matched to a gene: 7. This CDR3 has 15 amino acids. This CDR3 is CASSQDWTGPMELFF. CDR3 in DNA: TGCGCCAGCAGCCAAGACTGGACAGGGCCCATGGAGCTGTTTTTT.

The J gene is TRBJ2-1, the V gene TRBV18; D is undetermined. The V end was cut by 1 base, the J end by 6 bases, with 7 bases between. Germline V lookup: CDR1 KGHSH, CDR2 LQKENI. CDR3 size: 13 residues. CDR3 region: CASSPRVVNEQFF. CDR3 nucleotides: TGTGCCAGCTCACCACGTGTAGTCAATGAGCAGTTCTTC.

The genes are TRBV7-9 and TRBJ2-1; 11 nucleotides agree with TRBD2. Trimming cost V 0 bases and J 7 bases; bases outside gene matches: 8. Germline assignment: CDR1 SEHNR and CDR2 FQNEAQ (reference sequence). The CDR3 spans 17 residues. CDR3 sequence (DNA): TGTGCCAGCAGCTTAGCGTTTACTAGCGGGAGAGGTAATGAGCAGTTCTTC. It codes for CASSLAFTSGRGNEQFF.

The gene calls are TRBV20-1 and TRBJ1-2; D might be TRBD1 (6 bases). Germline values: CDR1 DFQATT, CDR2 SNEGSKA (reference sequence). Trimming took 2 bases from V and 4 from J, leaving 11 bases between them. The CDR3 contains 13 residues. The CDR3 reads CSARLGGSYGYTF. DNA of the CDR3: TGCAGTGCTAGACTAGGGGGATCCTATGGCTACACCTTC.

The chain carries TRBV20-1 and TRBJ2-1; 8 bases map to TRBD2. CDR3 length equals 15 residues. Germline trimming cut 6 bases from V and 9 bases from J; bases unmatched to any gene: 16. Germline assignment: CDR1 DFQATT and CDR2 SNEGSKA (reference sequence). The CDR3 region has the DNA TGCAGTGCCACGCCACTTCCTCGGGAGGGCACTGAGCAGTTCTTC. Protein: CSATPLPREGTEQFF.

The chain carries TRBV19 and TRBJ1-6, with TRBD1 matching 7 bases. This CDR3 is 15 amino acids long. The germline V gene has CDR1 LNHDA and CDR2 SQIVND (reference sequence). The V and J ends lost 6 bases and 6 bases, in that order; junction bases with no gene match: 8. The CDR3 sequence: CASRIQGVVNSPLHF. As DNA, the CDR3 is TGTGCCAGTAGGATCCAGGGGGTGGTTAATTCACCCCTCCACTTT.

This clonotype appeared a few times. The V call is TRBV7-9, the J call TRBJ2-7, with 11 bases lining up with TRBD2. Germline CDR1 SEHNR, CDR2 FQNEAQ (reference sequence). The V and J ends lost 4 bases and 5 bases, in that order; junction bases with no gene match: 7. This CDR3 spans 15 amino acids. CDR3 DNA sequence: TGTGCCAGCAGCTACTACCTTAGCGGGGGGGACGAGCAGTACTTC. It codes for CASSYYLSGGDEQYF.

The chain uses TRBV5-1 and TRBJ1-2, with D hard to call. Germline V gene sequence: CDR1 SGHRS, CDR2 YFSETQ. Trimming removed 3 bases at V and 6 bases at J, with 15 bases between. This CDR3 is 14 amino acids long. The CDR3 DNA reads TGCGCCAGCAGCTCGTCCCTTGGGGTCGATGGCTACACCTTC. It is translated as CASSSSLGVDGYTF.

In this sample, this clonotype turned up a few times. Here the CDR3 reads CASSQAGRDSYEQYF. In nucleotides, the CDR3 is TGTGCCAGCAGCCAGGCAGGGCGGGATTCCTACGAGCAGTACTTC. J is TRBJ2-7 and V is TRBV6-1, with D maybe TRBD2 (6 bases). CDR3 length equals 15 residues. Germline CDR1 is MNHNS and CDR2 is SASEGT. The germline V and J ends were trimmed by 6 bases and 1 base, with 16 bases remaining between them.

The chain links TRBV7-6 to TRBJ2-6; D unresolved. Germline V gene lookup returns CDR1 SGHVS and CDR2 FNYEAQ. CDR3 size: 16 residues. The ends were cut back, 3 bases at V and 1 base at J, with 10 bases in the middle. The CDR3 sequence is CASSFPGISGANVLTF. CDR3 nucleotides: TGTGCCAGCAGCTTCCCCGGAATTTCTGGGGCCAACGTCCTGACTTTC. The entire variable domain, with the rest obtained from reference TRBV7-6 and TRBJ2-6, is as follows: GAGVSQSPRYKVTKRGQDVALRCDPISGHVSLYWYRQALGQGPEFLTYFNYEAQQDKSGLPNDRFSAERPEGSISTLTIQRTEQRDSAMYRCASSFPGISGANVLTFGAGSRLTVL.

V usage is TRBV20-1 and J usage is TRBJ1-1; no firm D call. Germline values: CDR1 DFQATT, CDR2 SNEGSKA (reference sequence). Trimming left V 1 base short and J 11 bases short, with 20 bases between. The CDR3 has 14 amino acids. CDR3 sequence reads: CSARGGSKVFSAFF. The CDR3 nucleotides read TGCAGTGCTAGAGGAGGTTCGAAGGTTTTTTCGGCTTTCTTT.

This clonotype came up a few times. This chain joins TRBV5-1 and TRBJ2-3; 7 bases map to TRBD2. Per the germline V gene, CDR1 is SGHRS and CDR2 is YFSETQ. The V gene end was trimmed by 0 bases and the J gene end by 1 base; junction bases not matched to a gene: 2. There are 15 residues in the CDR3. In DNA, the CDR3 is TGCGCCAGCAGCTTGGTTACTAGCGGCACAGATACGCAGTATTTT. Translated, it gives CASSLVTSGTDTQYF.

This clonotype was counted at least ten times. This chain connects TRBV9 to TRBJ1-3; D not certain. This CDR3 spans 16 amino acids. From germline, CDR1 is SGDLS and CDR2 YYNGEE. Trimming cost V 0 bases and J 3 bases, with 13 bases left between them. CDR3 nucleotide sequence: TGTGCCAGCAGCGTAGTTCCGAAGCCCCTTGGAAACACCATATATTTT. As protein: CASSVVPKPLGNTIYF.

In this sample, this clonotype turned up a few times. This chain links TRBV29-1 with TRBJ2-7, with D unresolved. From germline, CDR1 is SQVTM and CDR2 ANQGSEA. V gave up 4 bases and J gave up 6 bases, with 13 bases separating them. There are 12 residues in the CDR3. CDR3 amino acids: CSVGMTRGEQYF. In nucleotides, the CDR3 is TGCAGCGTTGGAATGACCCGCGGCGAGCAGTACTTC.